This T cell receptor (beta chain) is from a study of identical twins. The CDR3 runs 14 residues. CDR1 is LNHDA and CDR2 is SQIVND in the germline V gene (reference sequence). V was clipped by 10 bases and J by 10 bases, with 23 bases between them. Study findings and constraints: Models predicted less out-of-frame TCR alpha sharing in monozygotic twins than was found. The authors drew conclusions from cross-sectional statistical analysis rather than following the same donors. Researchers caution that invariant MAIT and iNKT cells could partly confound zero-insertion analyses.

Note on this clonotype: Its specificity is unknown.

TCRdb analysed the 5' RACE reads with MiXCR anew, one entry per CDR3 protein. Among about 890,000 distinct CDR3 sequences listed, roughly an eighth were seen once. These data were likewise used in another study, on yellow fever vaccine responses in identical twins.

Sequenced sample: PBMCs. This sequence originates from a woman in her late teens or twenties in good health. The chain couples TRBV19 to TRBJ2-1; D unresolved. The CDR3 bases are TGTGCCACCTCCCCGGGCAGCGCTATAGGAGAGCAGTTCTTC. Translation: CATSPGSAIGEQFF.